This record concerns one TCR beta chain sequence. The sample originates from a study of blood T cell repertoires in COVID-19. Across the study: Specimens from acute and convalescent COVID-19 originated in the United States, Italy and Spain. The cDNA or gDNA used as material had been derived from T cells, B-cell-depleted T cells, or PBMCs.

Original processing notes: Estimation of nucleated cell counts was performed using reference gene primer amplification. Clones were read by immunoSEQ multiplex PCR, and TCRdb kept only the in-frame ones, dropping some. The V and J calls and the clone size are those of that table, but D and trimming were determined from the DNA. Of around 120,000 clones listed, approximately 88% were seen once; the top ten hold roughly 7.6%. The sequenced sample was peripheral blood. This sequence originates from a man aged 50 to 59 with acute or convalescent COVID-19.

The CDR3 bases are TGTGCCAGTTCGGTGGGGAGTGTAGGGGAGACCCAGTACTTC. It is translated as CASSVGSVGETQYF. The chain links TRBV19 to TRBJ2-5; D perhaps matches TRBD2 (5 bases). V was trimmed by 8 bases and J by 5 bases, leaving 18 bases between them. Looked up from germline, CDR1 is LNHDA and CDR2 is SQIVND (reference sequence). This CDR3 has 14 amino acids.